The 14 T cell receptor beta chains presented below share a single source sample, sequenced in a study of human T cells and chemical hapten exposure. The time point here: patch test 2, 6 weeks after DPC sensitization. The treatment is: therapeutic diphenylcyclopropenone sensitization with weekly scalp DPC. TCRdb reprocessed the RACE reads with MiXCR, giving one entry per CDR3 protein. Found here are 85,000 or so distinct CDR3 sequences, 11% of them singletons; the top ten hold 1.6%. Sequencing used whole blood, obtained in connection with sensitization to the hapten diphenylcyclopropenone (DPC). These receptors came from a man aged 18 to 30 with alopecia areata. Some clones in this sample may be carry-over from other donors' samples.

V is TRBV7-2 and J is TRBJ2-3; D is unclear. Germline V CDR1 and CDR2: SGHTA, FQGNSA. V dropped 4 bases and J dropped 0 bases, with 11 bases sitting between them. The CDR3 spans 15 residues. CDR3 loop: CASSSGLPSTDTQYF. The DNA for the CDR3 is TGTGCCAGCAGCTCCGGCCTCCCTAGCACAGATACGCAGTATTTT. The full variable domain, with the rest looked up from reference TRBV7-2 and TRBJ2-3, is GAGVSQSPSNKVTEKGKDVELRCDPISGHTALYWYRQSLGQGLEFLIYFQGNSAPDKSGLPSDRFSAERTGGSVSTLTIQRTQQEDSAVYLCASSSGLPSTDTQYFGPGTRLTVL.

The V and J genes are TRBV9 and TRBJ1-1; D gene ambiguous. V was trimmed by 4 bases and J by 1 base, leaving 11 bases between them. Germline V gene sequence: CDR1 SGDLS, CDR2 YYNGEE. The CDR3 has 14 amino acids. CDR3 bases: TGTGCCAGCAGCATTGGACGGGGGAACACTGAAGCTTTCTTT. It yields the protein CASSIGRGNTEAFF.

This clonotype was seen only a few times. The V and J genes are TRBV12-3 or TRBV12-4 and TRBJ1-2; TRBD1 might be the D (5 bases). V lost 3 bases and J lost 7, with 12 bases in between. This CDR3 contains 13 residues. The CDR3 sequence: CASSFRQGGGYTF. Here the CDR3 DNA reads TGTGCCAGCAGTTTTCGTCAGGGAGGTGGCTACACCTTC.

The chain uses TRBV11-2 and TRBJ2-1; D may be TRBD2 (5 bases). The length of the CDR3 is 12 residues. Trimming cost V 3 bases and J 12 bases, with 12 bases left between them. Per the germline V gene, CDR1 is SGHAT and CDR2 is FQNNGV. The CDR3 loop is CASSFRRRTQFF. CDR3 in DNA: TGTGCCAGCAGCTTCCGCAGGAGGACGCAGTTCTTC. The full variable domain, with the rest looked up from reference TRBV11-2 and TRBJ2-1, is EAGVAQSPRYKIIEKRQSVAFWCNPISGHATLYWYQQILGQGPKLLIQFQNNGVVDDSQLPKDRFSAERLKGVDSTLKIQPAKLEDSAVYLCASSFRRRTQFFGPGTRLTVL.

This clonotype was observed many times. The CDR3 bases are TGCGCCAGCAGCTTGGCCGCCGTTTCCTACGAGCAGTACTTC. Its translation: CASSLAAVSYEQYF. The chain uses TRBV5-1 and TRBJ2-7; D is unclear. The CDR3 sequence is 14 residues long. Looked up from germline, CDR1 is SGHRS and CDR2 is YFSETQ. V was clipped by 0 bases and J by 1 base, with 8 bases between them.

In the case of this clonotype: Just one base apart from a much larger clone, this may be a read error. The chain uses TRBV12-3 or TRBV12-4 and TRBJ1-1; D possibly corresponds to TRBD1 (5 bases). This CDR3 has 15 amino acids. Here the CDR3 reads CATTGGVVRGTEASF. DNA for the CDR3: TGTGCCACCACGGGAGGGGTAGTTCGAGGCACTGAAGCTTCCTTT.

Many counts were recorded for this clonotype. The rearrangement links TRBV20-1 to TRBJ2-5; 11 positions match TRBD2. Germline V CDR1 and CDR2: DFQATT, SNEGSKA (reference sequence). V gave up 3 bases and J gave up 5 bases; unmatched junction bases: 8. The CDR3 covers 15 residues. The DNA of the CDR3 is TGCAGTGCTAGGATTAGCGGGAGGGAGGCGGAGACCCAGTACTTC. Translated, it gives CSARISGREAETQYF.

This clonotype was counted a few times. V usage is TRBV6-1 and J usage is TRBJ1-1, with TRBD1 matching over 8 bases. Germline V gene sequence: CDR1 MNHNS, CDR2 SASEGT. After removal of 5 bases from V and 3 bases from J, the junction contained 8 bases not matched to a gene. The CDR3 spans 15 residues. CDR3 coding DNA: TGTGCCAGCAGTCTCTGGCAGGGGGCCGACACTGAAGCTTTCTTT. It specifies CASSLWQGADTEAFF.

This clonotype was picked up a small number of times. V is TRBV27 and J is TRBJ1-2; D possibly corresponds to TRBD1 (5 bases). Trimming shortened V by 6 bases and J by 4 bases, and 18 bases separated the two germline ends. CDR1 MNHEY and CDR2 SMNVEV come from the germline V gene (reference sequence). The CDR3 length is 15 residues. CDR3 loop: CASRGYGTESYGYTF. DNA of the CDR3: TGTGCCAGCAGGGGGTACGGGACGGAAAGCTATGGCTACACCTTC.

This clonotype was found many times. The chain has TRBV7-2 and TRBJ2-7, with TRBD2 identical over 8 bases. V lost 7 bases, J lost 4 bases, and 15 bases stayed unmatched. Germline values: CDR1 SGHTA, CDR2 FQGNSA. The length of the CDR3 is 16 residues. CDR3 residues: CASTKGPSGGHYEQYF. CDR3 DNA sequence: TGTGCCAGCACCAAGGGACCCAGCGGGGGACATTACGAGCAGTACTTC.

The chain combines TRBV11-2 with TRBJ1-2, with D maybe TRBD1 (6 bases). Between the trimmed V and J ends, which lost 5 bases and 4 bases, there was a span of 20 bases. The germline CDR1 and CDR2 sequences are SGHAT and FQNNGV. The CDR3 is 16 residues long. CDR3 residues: CASSPRPGGRSYGYTF. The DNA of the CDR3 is TGTGCCAGCAGCCCGCGGCCGGGGGGGCGCTCCTATGGCTACACCTTC.

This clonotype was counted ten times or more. CDR3 sequence reads: CSVKRDPPYEQYV. The DNA of the CDR3 is TGCAGCGTTAAGAGGGATCCACCGTACGAGCAGTACGTC. The chain links TRBV29-1 to TRBJ2-7; a weak D match, TRBD2 (5 bases). Germline lookup yields CDR1 SQVTM and CDR2 ANQGSEA. V was cut by 5 bases and J by 4 bases, with 15 bases left in between. The CDR3 length is 13 residues.

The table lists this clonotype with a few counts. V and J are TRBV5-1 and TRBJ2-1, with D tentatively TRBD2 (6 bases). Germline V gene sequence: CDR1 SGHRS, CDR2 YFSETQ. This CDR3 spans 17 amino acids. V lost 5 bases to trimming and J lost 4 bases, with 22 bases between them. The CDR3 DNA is TGCGCCAGCAGATCCCGACTAGACCCTAGTCTTTACAATGAGCAGTTCTTC. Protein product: CASRSRLDPSLYNEQFF.

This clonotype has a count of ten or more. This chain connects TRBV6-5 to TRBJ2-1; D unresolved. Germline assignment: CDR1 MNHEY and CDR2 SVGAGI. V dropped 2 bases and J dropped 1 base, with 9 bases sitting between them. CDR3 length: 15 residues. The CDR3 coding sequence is TGTGCCAGCAGTTACGACACCCGATCCTACAATGAGCAGTTCTTC. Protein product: CASSYDTRSYNEQFF.